The T cell receptor (beta chain) under discussion was sequenced for a study of early T cells in non-severe SARS-CoV-2 infection. The overall study: Bulk RNA taken from unsorted whole blood was sequenced, leaving chains unpaired. Study outcomes and limitations: Missing private and CD4 specificities, VDJdb matching favored anti-spike CD8 responses.

MiXCR, applied by TCRdb to the 5' RACE reads, yields one record per CDR3 protein. The sample shows some 30,000 distinct CDR3 sequences, less than 6% of them seen only once. This clonotype was found many times. Its antigen remains unidentified. Germline CDR1 reads LNHNV; CDR2 reads YYDKDF (reference sequence). V lost 5 bases and J 4 bases, leaving 14 bases between the germline ends. The CDR3 is 14 residues long. The sequenced sample was whole blood, obtained at baseline. The sequence was collected from an adult who was a healthcare worker with PCR-confirmed SARS-CoV-2 infection or an uninfected control (not recorded which). V and J are TRBV15 and TRBJ1-2; no reliable D call. The CDR3 loop reads CATSGQSSLYGYTF. CDR3 nucleotide sequence: TGTGCCACCAGCGGGCAGTCCTCTCTCTATGGCTACACCTTC.